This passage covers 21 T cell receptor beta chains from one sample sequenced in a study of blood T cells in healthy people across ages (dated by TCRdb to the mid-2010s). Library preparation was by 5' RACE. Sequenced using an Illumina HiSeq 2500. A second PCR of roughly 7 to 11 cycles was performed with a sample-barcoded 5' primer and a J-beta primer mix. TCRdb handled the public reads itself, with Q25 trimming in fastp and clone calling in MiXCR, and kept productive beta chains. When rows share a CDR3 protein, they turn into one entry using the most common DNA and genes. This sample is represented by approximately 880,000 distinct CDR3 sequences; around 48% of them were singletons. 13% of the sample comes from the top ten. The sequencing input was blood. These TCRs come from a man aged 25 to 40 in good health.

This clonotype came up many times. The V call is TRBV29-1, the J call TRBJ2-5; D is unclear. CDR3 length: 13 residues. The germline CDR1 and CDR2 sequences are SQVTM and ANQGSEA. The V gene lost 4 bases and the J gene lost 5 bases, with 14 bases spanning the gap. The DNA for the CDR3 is TGCAGCGTTGCCACTGGCCCCCACGAGACCCAGTACTTC. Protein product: CSVATGPHETQYF.

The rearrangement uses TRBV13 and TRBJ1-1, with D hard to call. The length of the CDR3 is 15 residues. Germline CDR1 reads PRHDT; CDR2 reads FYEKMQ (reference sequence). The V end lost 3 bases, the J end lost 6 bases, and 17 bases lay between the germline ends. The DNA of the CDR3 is TGTGCCAGCAGCTTTTACGACTTGGGGAATGCTGAAGCTTTCTTT. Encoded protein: CASSFYDLGNAEAFF.

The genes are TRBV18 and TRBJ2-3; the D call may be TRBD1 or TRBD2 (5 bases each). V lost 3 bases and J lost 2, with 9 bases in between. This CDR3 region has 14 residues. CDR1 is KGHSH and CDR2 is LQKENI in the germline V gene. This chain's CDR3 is CASSPSGPTDTQYF. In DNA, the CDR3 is TGTGCCAGCTCACCCTCGGGGCCCACAGATACGCAGTATTTT.

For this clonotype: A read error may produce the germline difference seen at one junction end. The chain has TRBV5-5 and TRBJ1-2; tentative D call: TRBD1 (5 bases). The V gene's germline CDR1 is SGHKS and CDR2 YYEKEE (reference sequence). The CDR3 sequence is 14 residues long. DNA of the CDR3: TGTGTCAGCACCACCATGACAGTAAACTATGGCTACACCTTC. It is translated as CVSTTMTVNYGYTF.

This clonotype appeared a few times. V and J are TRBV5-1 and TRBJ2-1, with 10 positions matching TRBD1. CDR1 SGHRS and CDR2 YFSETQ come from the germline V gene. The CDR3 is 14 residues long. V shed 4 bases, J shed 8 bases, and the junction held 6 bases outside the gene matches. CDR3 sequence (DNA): TGCGCCAGCAGCACAGGGACAGGGGCTGATGAGCAGTTCTTC. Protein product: CASSTGTGADEQFF.

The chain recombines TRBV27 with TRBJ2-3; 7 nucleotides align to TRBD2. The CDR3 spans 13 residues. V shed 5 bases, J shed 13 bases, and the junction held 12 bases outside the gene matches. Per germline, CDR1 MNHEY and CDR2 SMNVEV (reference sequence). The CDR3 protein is CASSRRGSREEYF. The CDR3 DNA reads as TGTGCCAGCAGTAGGCGGGGGTCAAGGGAGGAGTATTTT.

The CDR3 DNA reads as TGCAGTGCTAGTATGGGAATCAATGAGCAGTTCTTC. This codes for CSASMGINEQFF. The chain uses TRBV20-1 and TRBJ2-1; D unresolved. The CDR3 sequence is 12 residues long. Germline CDR1 is DFQATT and CDR2 is SNEGSKA (reference sequence). V lost 3 bases, J lost 6 bases, and 9 bases lay in between.

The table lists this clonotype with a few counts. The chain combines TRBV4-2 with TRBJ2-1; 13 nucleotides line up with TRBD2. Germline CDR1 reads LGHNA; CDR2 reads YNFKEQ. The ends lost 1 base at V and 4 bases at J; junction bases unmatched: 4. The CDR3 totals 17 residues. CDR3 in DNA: TGTGCCAGCAGCCAAGCGACTAGCGGGGGGATTTACAATGAGCAGTTCTTC. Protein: CASSQATSGGIYNEQFF.

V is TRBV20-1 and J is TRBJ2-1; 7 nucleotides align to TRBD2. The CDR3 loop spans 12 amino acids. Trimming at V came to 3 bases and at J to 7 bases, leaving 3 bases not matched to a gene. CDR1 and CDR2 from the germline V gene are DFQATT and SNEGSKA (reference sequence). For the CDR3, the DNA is TGCAGTGCTAGGGGGACTACGAATGAGCAGTTCTTC. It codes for CSARGTTNEQFF.

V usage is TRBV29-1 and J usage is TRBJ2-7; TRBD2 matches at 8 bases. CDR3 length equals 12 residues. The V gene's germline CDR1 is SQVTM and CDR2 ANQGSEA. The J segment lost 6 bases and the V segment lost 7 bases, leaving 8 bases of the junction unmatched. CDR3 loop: CSGHSGVGEQYF. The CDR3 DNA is TGCAGCGGTCATAGCGGGGTAGGCGAGCAGTACTTC.

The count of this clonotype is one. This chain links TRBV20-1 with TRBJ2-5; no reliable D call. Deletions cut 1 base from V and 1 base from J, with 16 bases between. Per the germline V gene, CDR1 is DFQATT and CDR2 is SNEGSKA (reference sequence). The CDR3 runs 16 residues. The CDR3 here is CSARAPPRQGQETQYF. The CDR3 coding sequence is TGCAGTGCTAGAGCCCCCCCACGGCAAGGCCAAGAGACCCAGTACTTC.

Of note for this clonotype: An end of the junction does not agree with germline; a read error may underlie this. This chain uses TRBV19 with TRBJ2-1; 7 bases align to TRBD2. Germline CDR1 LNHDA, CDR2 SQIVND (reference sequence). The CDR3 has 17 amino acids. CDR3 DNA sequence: TGTGCCAGTAGTGTTCCGGCTAGCGGACCCTCCTACGATGAGCAGTTCTTC. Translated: CASSVPASGPSYDEQFF.

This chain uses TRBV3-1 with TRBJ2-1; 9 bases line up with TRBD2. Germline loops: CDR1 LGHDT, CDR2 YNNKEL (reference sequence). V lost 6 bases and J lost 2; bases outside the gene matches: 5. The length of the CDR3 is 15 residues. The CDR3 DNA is TGTGCCAGCAGACGAAGCGGGGGGACCTACAATGAGCAGTTCTTC. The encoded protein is CASRRSGGTYNEQFF.

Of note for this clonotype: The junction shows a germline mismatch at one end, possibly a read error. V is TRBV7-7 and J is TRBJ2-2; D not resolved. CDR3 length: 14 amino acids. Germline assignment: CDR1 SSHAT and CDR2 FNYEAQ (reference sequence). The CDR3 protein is CASSIRGDTGELFF. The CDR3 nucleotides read TGTGCTAGCAGTATACGTGGGGACACCGGGGAGCTGTTTTTT.

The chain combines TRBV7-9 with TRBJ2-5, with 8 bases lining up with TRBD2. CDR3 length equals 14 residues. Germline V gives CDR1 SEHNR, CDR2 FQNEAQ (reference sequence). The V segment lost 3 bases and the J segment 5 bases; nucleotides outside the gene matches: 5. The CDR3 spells CASSFTGGFETQYF. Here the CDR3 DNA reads TGTGCCAGCAGCTTTACGGGAGGGTTCGAGACCCAGTACTTC.

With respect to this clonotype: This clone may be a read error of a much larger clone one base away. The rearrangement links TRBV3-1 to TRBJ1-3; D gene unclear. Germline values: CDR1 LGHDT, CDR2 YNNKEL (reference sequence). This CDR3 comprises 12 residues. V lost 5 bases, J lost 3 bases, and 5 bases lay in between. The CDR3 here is CASSMGGNTIYF. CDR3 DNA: TGTGCCAGCAGCATGGGTGGAAACACCATATATTTT.

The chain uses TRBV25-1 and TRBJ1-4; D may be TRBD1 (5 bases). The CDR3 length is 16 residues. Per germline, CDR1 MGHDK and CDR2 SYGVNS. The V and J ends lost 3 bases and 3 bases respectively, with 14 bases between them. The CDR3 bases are TGTGCCAGCAGTGACCATTCAGGGAGAGCTAATGAAAAACTGTTTTTT. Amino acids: CASSDHSGRANEKLFF. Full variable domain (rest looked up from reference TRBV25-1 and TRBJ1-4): EADIYQTPRYLVIGTGKKITLECSQTMGHDKMYWYQQDPGMELHLIHYSYGVNSTEKGDLSSESTVSRIRTEHFPLTLESARPSHTSQYLCASSDHSGRANEKLFFGSGTQLSVL.

The CDR3 loop reads CASSLTGRGNEQFF. CDR3 bases: TGTGCCAGCAGCTTAACAGGGCGGGGCAATGAGCAGTTCTTC. This rearrangement joins TRBV5-6 to TRBJ2-1; tentatively, D is TRBD1 or TRBD2 (6 bases each). Germline CDR1 SGHDT, CDR2 YYEEEE. V was shortened by 2 bases and J by 6 bases, with 12 bases between the two germline ends. This CDR3 has 14 amino acids.

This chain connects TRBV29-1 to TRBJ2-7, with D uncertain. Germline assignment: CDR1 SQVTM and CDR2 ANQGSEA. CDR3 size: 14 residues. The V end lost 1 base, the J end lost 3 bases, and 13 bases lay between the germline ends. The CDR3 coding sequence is TGCAGCGTTGAAGCCGCCACGAAGGGCTACGAGCAGTACTTC. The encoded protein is CSVEAATKGYEQYF.

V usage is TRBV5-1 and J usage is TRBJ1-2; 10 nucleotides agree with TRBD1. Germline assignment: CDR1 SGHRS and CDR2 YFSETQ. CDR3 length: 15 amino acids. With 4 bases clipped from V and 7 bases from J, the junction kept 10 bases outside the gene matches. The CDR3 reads CASSQPGQGLAGYTF. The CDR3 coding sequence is TGCGCCAGCAGCCAGCCGGGACAGGGGTTGGCTGGCTACACCTTC. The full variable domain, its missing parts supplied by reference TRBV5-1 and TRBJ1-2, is KAGVTQTPRYLIKTRGQQVTLSCSPISGHRSVSWYQQTPGQGLQFLFEYFSETQRNKGNFPGRFSGRQFSNSRSEMNVSTLELGDSALYLCASSQPGQGLAGYTFGSGTRLTVV.

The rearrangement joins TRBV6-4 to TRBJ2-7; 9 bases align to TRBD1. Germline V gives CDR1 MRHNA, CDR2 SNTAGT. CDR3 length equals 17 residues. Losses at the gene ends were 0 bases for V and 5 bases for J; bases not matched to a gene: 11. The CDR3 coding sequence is TGTGCCAGCAGTGACTCGATAAAACGGGACAGGGCCAACGAGCAGTACTTC. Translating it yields CASSDSIKRDRANEQYF.